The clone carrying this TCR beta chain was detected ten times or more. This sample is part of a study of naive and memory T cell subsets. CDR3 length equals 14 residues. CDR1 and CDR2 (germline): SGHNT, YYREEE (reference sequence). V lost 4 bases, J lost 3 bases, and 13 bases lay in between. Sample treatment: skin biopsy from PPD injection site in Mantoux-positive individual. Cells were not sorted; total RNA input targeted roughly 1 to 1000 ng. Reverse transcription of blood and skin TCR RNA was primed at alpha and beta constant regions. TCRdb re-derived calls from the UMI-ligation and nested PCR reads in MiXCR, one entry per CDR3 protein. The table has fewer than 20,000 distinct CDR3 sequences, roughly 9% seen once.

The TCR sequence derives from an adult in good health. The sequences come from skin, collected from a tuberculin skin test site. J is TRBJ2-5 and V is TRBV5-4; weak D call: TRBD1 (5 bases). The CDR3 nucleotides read TGTGCCAGCAGCCAGGACGGACAAGAAGAGACCCAGTACTTC. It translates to CASSQDGQEETQYF.